This record covers a single TCR beta chain. The antigen it recognizes is unknown. The record has no base qualities; no much larger clone is one base away. This entry is derived from a study of identifying expanded T cells in peripheral blood (dated 2019 in TCRdb). About the study as a whole: Separate aliquots of the same genomic DNA pool were sequenced to produce technical replicates, and four replicates were compared in pairs.

No immune events, such as infections, were documented for the healthy donors during the collection period. Healthy-donor blood repertoires served as a training cohort to calibrate time-dependent variance in a beta-binomial model of T-cell clone differential abundance. The training cohort comprised roughly ten healthy donors, 3 female and 7 male. On average the donors were about 45 years old, and their ages spanned roughly 29 to 70 years. Obtained from a commercial supplier, whole blood was collected from each healthy donor at three time points set two to three weeks apart. For immunosequencing, genomic DNA was extracted from unsorted whole blood. Overall study results and their limits: Variance in clone template counts between roughly two-week samples significantly increased with total template count across all healthy donors. The authors expected that over much longer intervals, such as months to years, biological variance in healthy repertoires might increase even further. Both the number of clones called differentially abundant and the false-positive rate were significantly reduced by the beta-binomial model across all healthy-donor time intervals. The binomial model flagged around 1.2 differentially abundant clones between technical replicates, compared with approximately 15 over two weeks and 19 to 20 over approximately four weeks.

In the germline V gene, CDR1 corresponds to SGHVS and CDR2 to FNYEAQ. V is cut back by 3 bases and J by 7 bases, with 9 bases in the junction unmatched. Including the terminal cysteine and phenylalanine, the CDR3 comprises 15 residues. This entry keeps only the CDR3 DNA: 45 bases, framed from base 1. TCRbeta CDR3 regions were profiled with the immunoSEQ Assay using bias-controlled multiplex PCR amplification of genomic DNA. As for how the authors treated the data: To quantify the absolute abundance of each unique TCRbeta CDR3 region, the sequences were collapsed and filtered. Differential abundance was assessed using a binomial (Fisher-equivalent) model and a beta-binomial model in which time-dependent variance fitted from healthy donors was added. Clones with fewer than 5 combined templates were excluded, and clones with Benjamini-Hochberg FDR below 0.01 were called differentially abundant. Using the form v = (b*log(k)+a)^2, the beta-binomial variance was modeled as a function of the total template count across the two samples. TCRdb's version of the immuneACCESS table is confined to in-frame rearrangements and falls short of the full clone set. An unresolved V gene accounts for under half of the shortfall where checked; the remainder is of unknown origin. That table supplies the V and J calls and clone size; D and trimming were determined from the DNA. In all, the sample holds approximately 120,000 clones, and roughly 84% of those were seen once. The ten most abundant clones make up roughly 3.3% of the sample.

Sample: blood. Recombination linked TRBV7-6 to TRBJ2-1, with 7 bases matching TRBD1. This clonotype was sampled from a person aged 18-69 years in good health. The DNA sequence is TGTGCCAGCAGCTTCACAAGACAGGGTTGGAATGAGCAGTTCTTC. It translates as CASSFTRQGWNEQFF.